This TCR beta chain was profiled in a study of blood T cell repertoires in COVID-19. Study at large: COVID-19 samples, acute and convalescent, were from the United States, Italy and Spain.

In the authors' methods: How many nucleated cells were present was estimated from reference gene primer amplification. Profiled with immunoSEQ multiplex PCR; TCRdb holds only in-frame clones, not every one. The D gene and trimming were derived from the DNA, and the V and J assignments and clone size from that table. The sample consists of roughly 95,000 clones, roughly 87% of them appearing once. This receptor was obtained from a man aged 80 or over with acute or convalescent COVID-19. The specimen was peripheral blood.

The CDR3 bases are TGTGCCAGCGACACTTTCTCTGGGGCCAACGTCCTGACTTTC. This encodes CASDTFSGANVLTF. The chain is built from TRBV2 and TRBJ2-6; D uncertain. Per germline, CDR1 SNHLY and CDR2 FYNNEI. CDR3 length: 14 residues. V gave up 8 bases and J gave up 0 bases, with 8 bases separating them.